Listed below are T cell receptor beta chains from one sample, sequenced in a study of regulatory T cells in long-lasting Graves disease. One entry per CDR3 protein, called by TCRdb with MiXCR from the multiplex PCR reads. The repertoire holds about 420,000 distinct CDR3 sequences, with about a sixth as singletons. The sample was also linked to a second study, of T cells in Graves' hyperthyroidism and ophthalmopathy.

The source material was peripheral blood mononuclear cells (PBMCs), sampled at new diagnosis, from a patient treated with antithyroid drugs. The receptor source for this set is a young woman with Graves disease. Both conserved end residues are part of each CDR3. D genes are given only for firm matches. Rows give clone size only sometimes, using once, few, many, or a class for an expanded clone.

j_call: TRBJ2-2
d_call: TRBD2
v_call: TRBV6-9
cdr3_length: 16
clone_size: many
cdr3_nt: TGTGCCAGCAGTTACGGGGGGACTAGCGGGATCGGGGAGCTGTTTTTT
cdr3_aa: CASSYGGTSGIGELFF

j_call: TRBJ2-2
d_call: .
v_call: TRBV28
cdr3_length: 16
clone_size: .
cdr3_nt: TGTGCCAGCAGCCCGGCCGGGACACCGTTCACCGGGGAGCTGTTTTTT
cdr3_aa: CASSPAGTPFTGELFF

j_call: TRBJ2-1
d_call: .
v_call: TRBV10-3
cdr3_length: 13
clone_size: many
cdr3_nt: TGTGCCATCAGTGGTACAGGGCGCAATGAGCAGTTCTTC
cdr3_aa: CAISGTGRNEQFF

j_call: TRBJ2-3
d_call: .
v_call: TRBV18
cdr3_length: 15
clone_size: few
cdr3_nt: TGTGCCAGCTCACCAGATCTGGGTAGCACAGATACGCAGTATTTT
cdr3_aa: CASSPDLGSTDTQYF

j_call: TRBJ2-1
d_call: TRBD2
v_call: TRBV2
cdr3_length: 14
clone_size: .
cdr3_nt: TGTGCCAGCATTTACGGCGGGAGAAGGAATGAGCAGTTCTTC
cdr3_aa: CASIYGGRRNEQFF

j_call: TRBJ1-1
d_call: .
v_call: TRBV20-1
cdr3_length: 13
clone_size: many
cdr3_nt: TGCAGTGCTACCACAGAGCTGAACACTGAAGCTTTCTTT
cdr3_aa: CSATTELNTEAFF

j_call: TRBJ2-7
d_call: TRBD1
v_call: TRBV2
cdr3_length: 13
clone_size: .
cdr3_nt: TGTGCCAGCACTGCAGGGGGCTCAAACGAGCAGTACTTC
cdr3_aa: CASTAGGSNEQYF

j_call: TRBJ2-2
d_call: .
v_call: TRBV30
cdr3_length: 13
clone_size: .
cdr3_nt: TGTGCCTGGATGACAGGACGAGCCGGGGAGCTGTTTTTT
cdr3_aa: CAWMTGRAGELFF

j_call: TRBJ2-7
d_call: TRBD2
v_call: TRBV19
cdr3_length: 15
clone_size: .
cdr3_nt: TGTGCCAGTAGTATACTAGCGGGAGGGCCCAACGAGCAGTACTTC
cdr3_aa: CASSILAGGPNEQYF

j_call: TRBJ2-1
d_call: .
v_call: TRBV9
cdr3_length: 15
clone_size: .
cdr3_nt: TGTGCCAGCAGCCCTCGTCTAGCGAGTTACATTGAGCAGTTCTTC
cdr3_aa: CASSPRLASYIEQFF

j_call: TRBJ1-6
d_call: .
v_call: TRBV5-6
cdr3_length: 14
clone_size: .
cdr3_nt: TGTGCCAGCAGCACGGGACTGGATAATTCACCCCTCCACTTT
cdr3_aa: CASSTGLDNSPLHF

j_call: TRBJ2-7
d_call: .
v_call: TRBV10-2
cdr3_length: 15
clone_size: many
cdr3_nt: TGCGCCAGCACCCCCGGGGCGGCCTCCGGTTGGGAGCAGTACTTC
cdr3_aa: CASTPGAASGWEQYF

j_call: TRBJ2-3
d_call: TRBD2
v_call: TRBV5-4
cdr3_length: 16
clone_size: .
cdr3_nt: TGTGCCAGCAGCCAAAAAATAGCGGGGGTCACAGATACGCAGTATTTT
cdr3_aa: CASSQKIAGVTDTQYF

j_call: TRBJ1-3
d_call: .
v_call: TRBV28
cdr3_length: 14
clone_size: .
cdr3_nt: TGTGCCAGCCGTTCAGGGGCTTCTGGAAACACCATATATTTT
cdr3_aa: CASRSGASGNTIYF

j_call: TRBJ2-2
d_call: TRBD2
v_call: TRBV6-2/TRBV6-3
cdr3_length: 16
clone_size: many
cdr3_nt: TGTGCCAGCAGTTACCCGGGACTAGGACCCACCGGGGAGCTGTTTTTT
cdr3_aa: CASSYPGLGPTGELFF

j_call: TRBJ1-2
d_call: .
v_call: TRBV28
cdr3_length: 13
clone_size: many
cdr3_nt: TGTGCCCTCAGCCGGAGACTGGGGGATGGCTACACCTTC
cdr3_aa: CALSRRLGDGYTF

j_call: TRBJ2-1
d_call: TRBD2
v_call: TRBV6-1
cdr3_length: 14
clone_size: many
cdr3_nt: TGTGCCAGCAGCCGGGACTACCTACTGGATGAGCAGTTCTTC
cdr3_aa: CASSRDYLLDEQFF

j_call: TRBJ2-7
d_call: TRBD2
v_call: TRBV7-9
cdr3_length: 15
clone_size: few
cdr3_nt: TGTGCCAGCAGCTTAAATAGCGGGAGGTTCTACGAGCAGTACTTC
cdr3_aa: CASSLNSGRFYEQYF

j_call: TRBJ2-7
d_call: .
v_call: TRBV19
cdr3_length: 13
clone_size: many
cdr3_nt: TGTGCCAGCTCCCATGCCAGCTCCTACGAGCAGTACTTC
cdr3_aa: CASSHASSYEQYF

j_call: TRBJ1-5
d_call: .
v_call: TRBV6-5
cdr3_length: 13
clone_size: few
cdr3_nt: TGTGCCAGCAGTTACTCGAATAATCAGCCCCAGCATTTT
cdr3_aa: CASSYSNNQPQHF

j_call: TRBJ1-2
d_call: .
v_call: TRBV6-5
cdr3_length: 14
clone_size: .
cdr3_nt: TGTGCCAGCAGTTACGGGCCACCACAATATGGCTACACCTTC
cdr3_aa: CASSYGPPQYGYTF

j_call: TRBJ2-1
d_call: TRBD2
v_call: TRBV6-5
cdr3_length: 15
clone_size: many
cdr3_nt: TGTGCCAGCAGTTACGATGGACTAGCGGGAGTTGAGCAGTTCTTC
cdr3_aa: CASSYDGLAGVEQFF

j_call: TRBJ1-6
d_call: .
v_call: TRBV29-1
cdr3_length: 13
clone_size: many
cdr3_nt: TGCAGCGTTGCGGACGGCTATAATTCACCCCTCCACTTT
cdr3_aa: CSVADGYNSPLHF

j_call: TRBJ2-1
d_call: TRBD1
v_call: TRBV28
cdr3_length: 14
clone_size: many
cdr3_nt: TGTGCCAGCAGTTCACAGGGGTTCTACAATGAGCAGTTCTTC
cdr3_aa: CASSSQGFYNEQFF

j_call: TRBJ2-7
d_call: TRBD2
v_call: TRBV6-5
cdr3_length: 15
clone_size: once
cdr3_nt: TGTGCCAGCAGTTACTATATCGGCGGGAGGGCCGAGCAGTACTTC
cdr3_aa: CASSYYIGGRAEQYF

j_call: TRBJ2-3
d_call: .
v_call: TRBV3-1
cdr3_length: 13
clone_size: many
cdr3_nt: TGTGCCAGCAGCCAAGAAGCCCCAGATACGCAGTATTTT
cdr3_aa: CASSQEAPDTQYF

j_call: TRBJ1-6
d_call: .
v_call: TRBV18
cdr3_length: 12
clone_size: .
cdr3_nt: TGTGCCAGCTCCCCGATGGGGGGCTTCCTCCACTTT
cdr3_aa: CASSPMGGFLHF

j_call: TRBJ2-7
d_call: .
v_call: TRBV7-9
cdr3_length: 12
clone_size: few
cdr3_nt: TGTGCCAGCAGCTACGGCAGGTTCGAGCAGTACTTC
cdr3_aa: CASSYGRFEQYF